Detailed here is one TCR beta chain. Its specificity is unknown. These data are taken from a study of T cell repertoires in cytomegalovirus infection. The overall study: HLA-C-restricted CMV epitopes, recently identified, and well-studied HLA-B-restricted ones were used by the study. Carrying CMV and the relevant HLA type showed in public TCR beta signatures. Findings of the study overall: HLA-C-restricted TCR beta clonotypes specific for CMV led the ex vivo response. Cumulative frequency (of public TCR beta family members) identified carriers of CMV plus the relevant HLA.

Trimming took 5 bases from V and 0 from J, leaving 12 bases between them. Germline V lookup: CDR1 SGHTS, CDR2 YDEGEE. There are 15 residues in the CDR3. TCRdb re-derived calls from the reads in MiXCR, one entry per CDR3 protein. The repertoire consists of approximately 910,000 distinct CDR3 sequences, with approximately 30% occurring once and the leading ten covering 10% to 15%. The clonotype comes from a human donor in good health (CMV status not recorded). Some clones in this sample may be carry-over from other donors' samples. Sequenced material: cultured CD8+ T cells from PBMCs, taken from culture after CMV antigen stimulation. The gene calls are TRBV5-8 and TRBJ2-4; D ambiguous. The CDR3: CASRGRMEAKNIQYF. The CDR3 nucleotides read TGTGCCAGCAGGGGTAGGATGGAAGCCAAAAACATTCAGTACTTC.